The T cell receptor (beta chain) under discussion was sequenced for a study of blood T cell repertoires in COVID-19. Assay: immunoSEQ multiplex PCR; the TCRdb copy retains only in-frame clones and omits some. The sample carries 400,000 to 500,000 clones, about 88% recorded once. Per germline, CDR1 SGHRS and CDR2 YFSETQ. The CDR3 loop spans 16 amino acids. The V segment lost 0 bases and the J segment 6 bases; nucleotides outside the gene matches: 4. Assignment of participants to cohorts was predicated upon participant-reported clinical history. The origin of this receptor is a woman aged 18-29 years who had been exposed to COVID-19. V gene TRBV5-1 combines with J gene TRBJ1-4; 11 nucleotides align to TRBD1. The sequencing sample was made of PBMCs or T cells enriched from blood (not recorded which). The CDR3 bases are TGCGCCAGCAGCTTGGATTGGGACAGGGGGGATGAAAAACTGTTTTTT. This gives the protein CASSLDWDRGDEKLFF.